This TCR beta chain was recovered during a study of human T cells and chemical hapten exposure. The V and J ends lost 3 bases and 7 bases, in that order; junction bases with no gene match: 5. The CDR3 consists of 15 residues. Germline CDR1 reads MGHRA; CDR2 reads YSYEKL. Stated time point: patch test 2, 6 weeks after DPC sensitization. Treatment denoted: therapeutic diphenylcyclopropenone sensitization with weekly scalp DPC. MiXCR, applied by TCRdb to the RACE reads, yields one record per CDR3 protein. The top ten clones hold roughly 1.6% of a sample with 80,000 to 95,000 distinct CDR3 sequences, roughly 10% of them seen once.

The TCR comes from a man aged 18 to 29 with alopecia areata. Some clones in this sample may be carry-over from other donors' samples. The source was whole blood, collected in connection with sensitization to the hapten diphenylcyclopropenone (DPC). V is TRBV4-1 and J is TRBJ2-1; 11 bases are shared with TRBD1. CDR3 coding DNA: TGCGCCAGCAGCCAGGGACAGGGGGGATCGAATGAGCAGTTCTTC. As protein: CASSQGQGGSNEQFF.